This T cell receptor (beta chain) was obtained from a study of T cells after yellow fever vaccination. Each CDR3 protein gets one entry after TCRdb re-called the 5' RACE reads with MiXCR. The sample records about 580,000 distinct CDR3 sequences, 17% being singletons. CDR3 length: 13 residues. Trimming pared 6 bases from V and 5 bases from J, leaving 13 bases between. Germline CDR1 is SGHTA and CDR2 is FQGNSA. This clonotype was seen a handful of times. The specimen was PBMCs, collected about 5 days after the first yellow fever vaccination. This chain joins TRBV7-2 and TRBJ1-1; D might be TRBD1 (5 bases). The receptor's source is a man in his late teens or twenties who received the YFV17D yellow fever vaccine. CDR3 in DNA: TGTGCCAGCAGGGGACCCCCGAGGACTGAAGCTTTCTTT. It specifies CASRGPPRTEAFF.